Listed here is a single TCR beta chain. What it recognizes is unknown. Samples came from healthy bone marrow donors. The study ran its PCR with 60 Vbeta and 13 Jbeta primers. The protocol was immunoSEQ multiplex PCR, while the TCRdb copy is restricted to in-frame clones and leaves out a portion. In the table there are some 85,000 clones, 60% to 85% of which are singletons. The data derive from a study of cytomegalovirus exposure and HLA in healthy donors. The study's findings and limits: A link between a missense DCLRE1C variant and TCR beta V- and J-gene trimming emerged from a later analysis.

The TCR comes from a woman in her thirties or forties in good health and CMV-seropositive. The sequencing sample was made of PBMCs.

The CDR3 nucleotides read TGTGCCAGCAGCCAAGAATCTGGCCTAGCGGGAGGTAGAGAGACCCAGTACTTC. Translation: CASSQESGLAGGRETQYF. The V and J genes are TRBV4-2 and TRBJ2-5; 11 nucleotides line up with TRBD2. The ends lost 0 bases at V and 4 bases at J; junction bases unmatched: 10. The germline gives CDR1 LGHNA, CDR2 YNFKEQ. The CDR3 length is 18 residues.